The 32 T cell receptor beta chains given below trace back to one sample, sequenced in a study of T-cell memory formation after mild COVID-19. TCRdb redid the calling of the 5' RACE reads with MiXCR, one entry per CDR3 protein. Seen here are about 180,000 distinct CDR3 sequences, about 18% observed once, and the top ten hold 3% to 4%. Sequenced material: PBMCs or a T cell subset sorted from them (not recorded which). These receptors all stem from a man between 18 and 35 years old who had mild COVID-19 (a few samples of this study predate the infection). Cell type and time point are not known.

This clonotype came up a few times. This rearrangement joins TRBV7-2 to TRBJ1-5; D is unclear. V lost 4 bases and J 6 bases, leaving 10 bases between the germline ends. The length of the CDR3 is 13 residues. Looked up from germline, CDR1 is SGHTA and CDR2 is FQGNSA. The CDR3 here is CASSSLGGQPQHF. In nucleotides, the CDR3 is TGTGCCAGCAGCTCCTTGGGTGGTCAGCCCCAGCATTTT.

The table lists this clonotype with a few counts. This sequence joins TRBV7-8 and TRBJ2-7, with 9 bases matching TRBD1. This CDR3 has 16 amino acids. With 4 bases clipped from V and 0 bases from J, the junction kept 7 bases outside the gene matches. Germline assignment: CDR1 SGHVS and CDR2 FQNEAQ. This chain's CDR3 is CASSSRQGEGSYEQYV. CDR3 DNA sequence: TGTGCCAGCAGCTCTCGACAGGGGGAAGGCTCCTACGAGCAGTACGTC.

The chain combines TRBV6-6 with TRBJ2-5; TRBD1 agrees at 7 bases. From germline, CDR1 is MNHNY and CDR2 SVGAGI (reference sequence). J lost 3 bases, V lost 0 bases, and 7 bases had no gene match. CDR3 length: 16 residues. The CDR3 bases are TGTGCCAGCAGTTACTCGGGACAGACCGGGGAAGAGACCCAGTACTTC. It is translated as CASSYSGQTGEETQYF.

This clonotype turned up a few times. The DNA of the CDR3 is TGTGCCAGTAACAGGGGGGTCGACACTGAAGCTTTCTTT. As protein: CASNRGVDTEAFF. The chain carries TRBV6-1 and TRBJ1-1, with 8 bases that match TRBD1. CDR3 length: 13 residues. CDR1 MNHNS and CDR2 SASEGT come from the germline V gene. With 9 bases clipped from V and 3 bases from J, the junction kept 6 bases outside the gene matches.

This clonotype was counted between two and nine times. The CDR3 reads CSARDGKGSEAFF. The CDR3 DNA is TGCAGTGCTAGAGATGGGAAGGGGTCTGAAGCTTTCTTT. The chain recombines TRBV20-1 with TRBJ1-1; a possible D gene is TRBD1 (5 bases). The CDR3 runs to 13 residues. Germline V CDR1 and CDR2: DFQATT, SNEGSKA (reference sequence). Trimming shortened V by 0 bases and J by 6 bases, and 11 bases separated the two germline ends.

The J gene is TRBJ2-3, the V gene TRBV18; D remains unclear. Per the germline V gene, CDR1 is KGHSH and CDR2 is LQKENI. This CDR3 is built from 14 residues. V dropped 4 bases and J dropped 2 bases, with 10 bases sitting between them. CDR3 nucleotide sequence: TGTGCCAGCTCACTCAGCCCCTCCACAGATACGCAGTATTTT. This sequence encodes CASSLSPSTDTQYF.

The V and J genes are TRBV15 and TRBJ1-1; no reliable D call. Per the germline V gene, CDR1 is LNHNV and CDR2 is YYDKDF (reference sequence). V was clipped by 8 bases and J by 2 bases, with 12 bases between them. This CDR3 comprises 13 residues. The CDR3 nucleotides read TGTGCCACCGGAAGGGAGGGCAACACTGAAGCTTTCTTT. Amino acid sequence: CATGREGNTEAFF.

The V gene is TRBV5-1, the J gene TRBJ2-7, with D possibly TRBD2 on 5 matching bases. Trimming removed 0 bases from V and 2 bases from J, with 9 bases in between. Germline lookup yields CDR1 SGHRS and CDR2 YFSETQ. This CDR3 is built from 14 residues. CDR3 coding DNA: TGCGCCAGCAGCTTGGGAGGGTTCACCTACGAGCAGTACTTC. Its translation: CASSLGGFTYEQYF.

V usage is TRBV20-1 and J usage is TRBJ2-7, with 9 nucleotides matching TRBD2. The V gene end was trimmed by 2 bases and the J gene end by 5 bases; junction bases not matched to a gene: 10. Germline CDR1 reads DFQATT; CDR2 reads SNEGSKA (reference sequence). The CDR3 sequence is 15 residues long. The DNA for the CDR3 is TGCAGTGCTAGACCACCAGCGGGGGGTCGGGACGAGCAGTACTTC. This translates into CSARPPAGGRDEQYF.

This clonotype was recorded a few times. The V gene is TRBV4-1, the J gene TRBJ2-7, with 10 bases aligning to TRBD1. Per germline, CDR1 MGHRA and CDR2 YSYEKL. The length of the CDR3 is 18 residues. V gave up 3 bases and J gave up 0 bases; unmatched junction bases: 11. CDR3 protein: CASSQATGTGVYSYEQYF. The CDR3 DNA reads TGCGCCAGCAGCCAGGCTACCGGGACAGGGGTATACTCCTACGAGCAGTACTTC.

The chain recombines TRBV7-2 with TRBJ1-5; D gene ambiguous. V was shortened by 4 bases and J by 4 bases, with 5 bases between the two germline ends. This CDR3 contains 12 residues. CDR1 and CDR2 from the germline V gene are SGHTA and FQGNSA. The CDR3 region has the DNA TGTGCCAGCAGCTCCATGAATCAGCCCCAGCATTTT. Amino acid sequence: CASSSMNQPQHF. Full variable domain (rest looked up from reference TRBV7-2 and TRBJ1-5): GAGVSQSPSNKVTEKGKDVELRCDPISGHTALYWYRQSLGQGLEFLIYFQGNSAPDKSGLPSDRFSAERTGGSVSTLTIQRTQQEDSAVYLCASSSMNQPQHFGDGTRLSIL.

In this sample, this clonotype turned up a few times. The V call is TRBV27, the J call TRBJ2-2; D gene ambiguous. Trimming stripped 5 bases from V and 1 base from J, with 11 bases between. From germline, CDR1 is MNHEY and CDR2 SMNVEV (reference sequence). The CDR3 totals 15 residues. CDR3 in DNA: TGTGCCAGCAGTCCCTTGGGCTTGAACACCGGGGAGCTGTTTTTT. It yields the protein CASSPLGLNTGELFF.

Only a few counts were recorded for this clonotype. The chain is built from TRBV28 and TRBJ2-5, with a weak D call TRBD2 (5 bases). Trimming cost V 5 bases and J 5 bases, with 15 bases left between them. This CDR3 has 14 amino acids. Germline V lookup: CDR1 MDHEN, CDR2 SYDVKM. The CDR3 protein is CASSAQWRVETQYF. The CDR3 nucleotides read TGTGCCAGCAGTGCCCAATGGCGGGTTGAGACCCAGTACTTC.

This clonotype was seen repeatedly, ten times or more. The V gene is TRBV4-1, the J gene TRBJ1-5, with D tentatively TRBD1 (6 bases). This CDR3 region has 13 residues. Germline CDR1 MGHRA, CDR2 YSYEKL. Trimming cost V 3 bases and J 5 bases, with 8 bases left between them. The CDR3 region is CASSQGADQPQHF. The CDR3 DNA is TGCGCCAGCAGCCAGGGGGCGGATCAGCCCCAGCATTTT.

CDR3 amino acids: CASSLYLAGDTGELFF. The DNA for the CDR3 is TGTGCCAGCAGCTTATATCTAGCGGGGGACACCGGGGAGCTGTTTTTT. The chain combines TRBV7-2 with TRBJ2-2, with TRBD2 identical over 10 bases. This CDR3 contains 16 residues. In germline, CDR1 is SGHTA, CDR2 FQGNSA. Trimming took 2 bases from V and 3 from J; bases not matched to a gene: 3.

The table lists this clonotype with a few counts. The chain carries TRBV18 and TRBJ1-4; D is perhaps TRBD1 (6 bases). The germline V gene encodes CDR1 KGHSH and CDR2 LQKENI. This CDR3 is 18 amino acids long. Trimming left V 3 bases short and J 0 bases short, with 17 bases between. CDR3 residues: CASSPGGAGAATNEKLFF. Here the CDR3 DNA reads TGTGCCAGCTCACCCGGAGGGGCAGGGGCGGCAACTAATGAAAAACTGTTTTTT.

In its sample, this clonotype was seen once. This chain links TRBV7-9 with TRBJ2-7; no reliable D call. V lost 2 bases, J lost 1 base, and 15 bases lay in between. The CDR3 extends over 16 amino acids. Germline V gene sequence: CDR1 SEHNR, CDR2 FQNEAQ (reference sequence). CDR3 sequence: CASSLFPYSPSYEQYF. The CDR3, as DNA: TGTGCCAGCAGCTTATTCCCATACAGCCCGTCCTACGAGCAGTACTTC. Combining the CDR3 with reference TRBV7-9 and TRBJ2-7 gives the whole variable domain DTGVSQNPRHKITKRGQNVTFRCDPISEHNRLYWYRQTLGQGPEFLTYFQNEAQLEKSRLLSDRFSAERPKGSFSTLEIQRTEQGDSAMYLCASSLFPYSPSYEQYFGPGTRLTVT.

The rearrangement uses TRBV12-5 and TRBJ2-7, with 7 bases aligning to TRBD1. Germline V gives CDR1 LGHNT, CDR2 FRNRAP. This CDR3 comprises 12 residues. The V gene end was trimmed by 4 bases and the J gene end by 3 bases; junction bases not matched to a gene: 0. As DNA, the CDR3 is TGTGCTAGTGGTTGGGACAGCTACGAGCAGTACTTC. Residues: CASGWDSYEQYF.

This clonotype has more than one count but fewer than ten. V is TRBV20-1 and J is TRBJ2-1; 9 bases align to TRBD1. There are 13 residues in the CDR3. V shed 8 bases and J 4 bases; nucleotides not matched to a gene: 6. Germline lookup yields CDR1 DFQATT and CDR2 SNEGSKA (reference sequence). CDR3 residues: CSPGQGSYNEQFF. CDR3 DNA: TGCAGTCCCGGACAGGGGTCTTACAATGAGCAGTTCTTC.

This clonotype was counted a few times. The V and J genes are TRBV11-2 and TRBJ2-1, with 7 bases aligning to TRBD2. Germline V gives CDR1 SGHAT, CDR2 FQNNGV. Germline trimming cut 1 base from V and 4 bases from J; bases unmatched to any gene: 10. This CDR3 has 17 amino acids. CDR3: CASSLVRASGVYNEQFF. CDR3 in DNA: TGTGCCAGCAGCTTAGTTCGTGCAAGCGGGGTATACAATGAGCAGTTCTTC.

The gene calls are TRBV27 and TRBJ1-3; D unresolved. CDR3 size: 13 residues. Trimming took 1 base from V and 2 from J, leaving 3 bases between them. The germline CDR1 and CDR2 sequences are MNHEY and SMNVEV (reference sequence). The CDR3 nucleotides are TGTGCCAGCAGTTTATTGCCTGGAAACACCATATATTTT. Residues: CASSLLPGNTIYF.

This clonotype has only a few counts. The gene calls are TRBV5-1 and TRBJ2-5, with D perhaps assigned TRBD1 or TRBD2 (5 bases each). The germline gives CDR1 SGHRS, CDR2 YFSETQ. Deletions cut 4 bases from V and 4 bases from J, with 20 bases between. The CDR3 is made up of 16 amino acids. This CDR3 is CASSKGAAVGGETQYF. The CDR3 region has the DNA TGCGCCAGCAGCAAAGGAGCAGCGGTTGGGGGAGAGACCCAGTACTTC.

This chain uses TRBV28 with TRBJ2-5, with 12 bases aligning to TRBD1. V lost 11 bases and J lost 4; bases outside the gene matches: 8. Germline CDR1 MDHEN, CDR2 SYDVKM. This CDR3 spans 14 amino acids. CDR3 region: CAAWDRGRGETQYF. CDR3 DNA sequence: TGTGCCGCCTGGGACAGGGGGCGAGGAGAGACCCAGTACTTC.

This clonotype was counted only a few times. The CDR3 protein is CASSLSGSNTEAFF. CDR3 nucleotide sequence: TGCGCCAGCAGCTTATCGGGGTCGAACACTGAAGCTTTCTTT. V is TRBV5-1 and J is TRBJ1-1; D remains ambiguous. The V end was cut by 2 bases, the J end by 1 base, with 9 bases between. Germline lookup yields CDR1 SGHRS and CDR2 YFSETQ. CDR3 length: 14 amino acids. Combining the CDR3 with reference TRBV5-1 and TRBJ1-1 gives the whole variable domain KAGVTQTPRYLIKTRGQQVTLSCSPISGHRSVSWYQQTPGQGLQFLFEYFSETQRNKGNFPGRFSGRQFSNSRSEMNVSTLELGDSALYLCASSLSGSNTEAFFGQGTRLTVV.

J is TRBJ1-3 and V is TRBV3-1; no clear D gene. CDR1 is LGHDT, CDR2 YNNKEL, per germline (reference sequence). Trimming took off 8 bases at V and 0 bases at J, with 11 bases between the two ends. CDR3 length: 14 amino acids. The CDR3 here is CASSPSHSGNTIYF. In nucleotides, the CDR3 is TGTGCCAGCTCCCCGTCCCACTCTGGAAACACCATATATTTT. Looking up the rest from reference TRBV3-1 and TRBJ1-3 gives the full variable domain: DTAVSQTPKYLVTQMGNDKSIKCEQNLGHDTMYWYKQDSKKFLKIMFSYNNKELIINETVPNRFSPKSPDKAHLNLHINSLELGDSAVYFCASSPSHSGNTIYFGEGSWLTVV.

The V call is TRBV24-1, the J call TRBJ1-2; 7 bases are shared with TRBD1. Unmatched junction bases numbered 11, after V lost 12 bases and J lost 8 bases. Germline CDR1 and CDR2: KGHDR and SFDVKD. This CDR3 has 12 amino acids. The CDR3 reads CAGTANLGGYTF. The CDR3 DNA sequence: TGTGCCGGGACAGCAAACTTAGGGGGCTACACCTTC.

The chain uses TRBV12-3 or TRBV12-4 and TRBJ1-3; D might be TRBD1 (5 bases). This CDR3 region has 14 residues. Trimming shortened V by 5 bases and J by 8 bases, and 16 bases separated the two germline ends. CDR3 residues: CASSQGPGPYTIYF. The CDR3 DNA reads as TGTGCCAGCAGTCAGGGACCTGGCCCGTACACCATATATTTT.

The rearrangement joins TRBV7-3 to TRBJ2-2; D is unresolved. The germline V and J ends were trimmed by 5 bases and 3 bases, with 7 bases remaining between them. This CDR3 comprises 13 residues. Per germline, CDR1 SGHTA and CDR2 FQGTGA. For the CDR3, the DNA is TGTGCCAGCAGCCGGTCTCACACCGGGGAGCTGTTTTTT. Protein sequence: CASSRSHTGELFF.

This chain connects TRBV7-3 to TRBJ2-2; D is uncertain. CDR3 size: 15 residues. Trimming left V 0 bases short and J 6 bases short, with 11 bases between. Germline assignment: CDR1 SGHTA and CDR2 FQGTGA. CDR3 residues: CASSLTGFGSGELFF. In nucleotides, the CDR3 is TGTGCCAGCAGCTTAACAGGATTTGGGTCCGGGGAGCTGTTTTTT.

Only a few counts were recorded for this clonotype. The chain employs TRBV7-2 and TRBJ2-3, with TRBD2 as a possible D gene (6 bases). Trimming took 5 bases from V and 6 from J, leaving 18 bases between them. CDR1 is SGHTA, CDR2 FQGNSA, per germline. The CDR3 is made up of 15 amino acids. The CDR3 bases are TGTGCCAGCAGCCCGCGGGGACCCTCAGGGGATACGCAGTATTTT. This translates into CASSPRGPSGDTQYF.

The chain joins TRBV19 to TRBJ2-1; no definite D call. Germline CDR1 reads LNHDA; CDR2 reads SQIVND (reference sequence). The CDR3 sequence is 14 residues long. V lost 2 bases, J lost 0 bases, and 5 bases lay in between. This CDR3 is CASSIQLSYNEQFF. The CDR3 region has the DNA TGTGCCAGTAGTATACAGCTCTCCTACAATGAGCAGTTCTTC. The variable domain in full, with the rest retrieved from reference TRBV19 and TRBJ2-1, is DGGITQSPKYLFRKEGQNVTLSCEQNLNHDAMYWYRQDPGQGLRLIYYSQIVNDFQKGDIAEGYSVSREKKESFPLTVTSAQKNPTAFYLCASSIQLSYNEQFFGPGTRLTVL.

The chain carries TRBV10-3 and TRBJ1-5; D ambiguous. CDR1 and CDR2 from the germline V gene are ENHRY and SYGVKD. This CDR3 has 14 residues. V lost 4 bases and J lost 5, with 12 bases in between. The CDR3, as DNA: TGTGCCATCAGTGGCATGGAGCTATATCAGCCCCAGCATTTT. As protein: CAISGMELYQPQHF.